This T cell receptor (beta chain) is from a study of blood T cells in healthy people across ages. For this clonotype: Antigen unknown.

CDR1 is MNHEY, CDR2 SVGAGI, per germline. The CDR3 covers 17 residues. J was trimmed by 2 bases and V by 0 bases; bases with no gene match: 5. Primers used in a second PCR of roughly 6 to 11 cycles were a sample-barcoded 5' primer and a J-beta primer mix. Each cDNA molecule, via a template-switch adaptor with 12 random nucleotides, was tagged. In TCRdb, the 5' RACE reads were re-called with MiXCR into one record per CDR3 protein. The sample carries about 1.5 million distinct CDR3 sequences, 35% to 45% recorded once. General study results and limits: Relative to aged donors, long-lived donors carried more naive CD4+ cells and displayed higher diversity.

What was sequenced was blood. The V and J genes are TRBV6-5 and TRBJ2-2, with 8 bases aligning to TRBD1. The sequence came from a woman aged 18-30 years in good health. The CDR3 is CASSYSVGQVNTGELFF. For the CDR3, the DNA is TGTGCCAGCAGTTACTCGGTGGGACAGGTCAACACCGGGGAGCTGTTTTTT.